This T cell receptor beta chain was captured by sequencing in a study of blood T cells in healthy people across ages. The study's findings and limits: A conclusive naive versus antigen-experienced comparison was prevented by the unsorted PBMCs.

In the case of this clonotype: Its antigen is still unknown.

A second PCR of roughly 6 to 12 cycles used a sample-barcoded 5' primer and a J-beta primer mix. Template switching added a 12-random-nucleotide identifier to every cDNA molecule. Each sample provided no less than 2.5 million CDR3-containing paired-end reads. TCRdb re-analysed the 5' RACE reads in MiXCR, keeping a single row per CDR3 protein. The sample holds approximately 790,000 distinct CDR3 sequences; under 80% are singletons and the top ten take roughly 26%. V was pared by 3 bases and J by 5 bases, with 7 bases between. In germline, CDR1 is KGHDR, CDR2 SFDVKD. This CDR3 comprises 13 residues. Sequencing input: blood. The chain employs TRBV24-1 and TRBJ2-1; D possibly corresponds to TRBD2 (6 bases). The clonotype comes from a man under 40 in good health. The CDR3 bases are TGTGCCACCAGTGATGCGGGGCACAATGAGCAGTTCTTC. Residues: CATSDAGHNEQFF.